Listed below are T cell receptor beta chains from one sample, sequenced in a study of blood T cell repertoires in COVID-19. Some clones are missing from TCRdb's copy, which holds only in-frame ones; the method was immunoSEQ multiplex PCR. This table has roughly 29,000 clones, roughly 83% appearing once. Input material: peripheral blood. Receptors originate from a man between 70 and 80 years old with active COVID-19. Both conserved end residues are part of each CDR3. D genes are given only for firm matches. Expanded clones get a size class; other rows say once, few or many, or leave the size out.

D gene	clone size	J gene	V gene	CDR3 DNA	CDR3 protein
NA	NA	TRBJ2-7	TRBV29-1	TGCAGCGTTGTAATCGCGCGATCCCCCTACGAGCAGTACTTC	CSVVIARSPYEQYF
NA	NA	TRBJ2-6	TRBV18	TGTGCCAGCTCACCCCGCGGGGCTGGGGCCAACGTCCTGACTTTC	CASSPRGAGANVLTF
NA	NA	TRBJ2-5	TRBV18	TGTGCCAGCTCAAGCTCACAGGGTTCTCAGGAGACCCAGTACTTC	CASSSSQGSQETQYF
NA	NA	TRBJ2-1	TRBV14	TGTGCCAGCAGCCGAGGGATCGTCAATGAGCAGTTCTTC	CASSRGIVNEQFF
NA	NA	TRBJ2-1	TRBV19	TGTGCCAGTAGTATAGTTCTTACTTATGAGCAGTTCTTC	CASSIVLTYEQFF
NA	NA	TRBJ1-1	TRBV11-2	TGTGCCAGCAGCTCTGGACAGAACACTGAAGCTTTCTTT	CASSSGQNTEAFF
NA	once	TRBJ2-5	TRBV11-2	TGTGCCAGCAGCCACCAGGGGCCTATCCAAGAGACCCAGTACTTC	CASSHQGPIQETQYF
NA	NA	TRBJ2-1	TRBV10-1	TGCGCCAGCAGAGGGACTGGGAATGAGCAGTTCTTC	CASRGTGNEQFF
NA	NA	TRBJ2-3	TRBV5-5	TGTGCCAGCAGCTTGGCCGGAGGTGGCACAGATACGCAGTATTTT	CASSLAGGGTDTQYF
NA	NA	TRBJ1-1	TRBV4-1	TGCGCCAGCAGCCAAGTATTCTCGAACACTGAAGCTTTCTTT	CASSQVFSNTEAFF
NA	NA	TRBJ2-2	TRBV4-1	TGCGCCAGCAGCCGGGCAGGGGGGTCCAGCTCGAACACCGGGGAGCTGTTTTTT	CASSRAGGSSSNTGELFF
NA	few	TRBJ2-4	TRBV5-1	TGCGCCAGCAGCTTGGAATTTGGCAGGTCAAACATTCAGTACTTC	CASSLEFGRSNIQYF
TRBD1	once	TRBJ1-1	TRBV5-3	TGTGCCAGAAGCCCTCGGACAGGAACTGAAGCTTTCTTT	CARSPRTGTEAFF
TRBD2	once	TRBJ2-3	TRBV7-8	TGTGCCAGCAGCCTGTCCGGGACTAGCGGGAGGGCCGAAGATACGCAGTATTTT	CASSLSGTSGRAEDTQYF
NA	NA	TRBJ1-5	TRBV12-5	TGTGCTAGTGGTTTGGTACCCGACGGGACATATAGCAATCAGCCCCAGCATTTT	CASGLVPDGTYSNQPQHF
TRBD1	NA	TRBJ2-7	TRBV9	TGTGCCAGCAGTGAGGGGGACAGGGGTTTATACGAGCAGTACTTC	CASSEGDRGLYEQYF
NA	NA	TRBJ2-2	TRBV7-3	TGTGCCAGCAGCGCCCAGGGGTCGCGAAACACCGGGGAGCTGTTTTTT	CASSAQGSRNTGELFF
NA	few	TRBJ1-6	TRBV7-9	TGTGCCAGCAGCCCAGTGGACAGCTATTCACCCCTCCACTTT	CASSPVDSYSPLHF
TRBD1	few	TRBJ2-5	TRBV11-1	TGTGCCAGCAGCTTAGCCGGGACAGGGGGCCAAGAGAGCCAGTACTTC	CASSLAGTGGQESQYF
TRBD2	once	TRBJ2-3	TRBV2	TGTGCCAGCGTAAGGGGGACTAGCGGGGGACTCCGCACAGATACGCAGTATTTT	CASVRGTSGGLRTDTQYF
TRBD1	NA	TRBJ1-2	TRBV11-2	TGTGCCAGCAGCTCAAGGGCAGGGGGCGCGGCTGGCTACACCTTC	CASSSRAGGAAGYTF
TRBD2	NA	TRBJ2-1	TRBV7-3	TGTGCCAGCAGCTTAACAGCGGGAGGTCACAATGAGCAGTTCTTC	CASSLTAGGHNEQFF
TRBD1	few	TRBJ2-6	TRBV27	TGTGCCAGCAGGGGGACAGGGATCCCCTCTGGGGCCAACGTCCTGACTTTC	CASRGTGIPSGANVLTF
NA	NA	TRBJ2-7	TRBV21-1	TGTGCCAGCTTAGCGGGATCCTACGAGCAGTACTTC	CASLAGSYEQYF
TRBD2	NA	TRBJ2-4	TRBV6-6	TGTGCCAGCAGTCCGACGGGACTAGCGGGGGGTGTCGCCAAAAACATTCAGTACTTC	CASSPTGLAGGVAKNIQYF
NA	NA	TRBJ2-2	TRBV4-2	TGTGCCAGCAAATCAACGGGGAACACCGGGGAGCTGTTTTTT	CASKSTGNTGELFF